The clone carrying this T cell receptor (beta chain) is a singleton in its sample. Its antigen is undetermined. Trimming removed 6 bases at V and 3 bases at J, with 12 bases between. The CDR3 consists of 13 residues. Per the germline V gene, CDR1 is MNHEY and CDR2 is SVGAGI. The repertoire was sequenced with immunoSEQ multiplex PCR; TCRdb's copy has only in-frame clones and lacks some. The profile shows about 16,000 clones, roughly 95% of them singletons. Time point: baseline, week 1 (first vaccination visit). Treatment of the sample: pre-vaccination baseline after standard-of-care therapy. This entry comes from a study of a mutant IDH1 vaccine in newly diagnosed glioma. Across the study: Sex among treated patients split about 60% male, approximately 38% female; mean age was about 43 years. Study-wide results and caveats: Among top peripheral T cell clonotypes, changes seemed unrelated to pseudoprogression.

This receptor was taken from a woman under 30 with glioma. Some clones in this sample may be carry-over from other donors' samples. V usage is TRBV6-5 and J usage is TRBJ2-7; D may match TRBD1 or TRBD2 (5 bases each). The specimen was peripheral blood mononuclear cells (PBMCs), collected from a glioma patient treated with radiotherapy, temozolomide or both. CDR3 in amino acids: CASRPGPGYEQYF. Written as DNA, the CDR3 is TGTGCCAGCAGACCGGGACCCGGCTACGAGCAGTACTTC.